This TCR beta chain originates from a study of CD8+CD57+ T cells in acquired aplastic anemia (dated by TCRdb to between 2018 and 2020). Looking at the study overall: On average, sorted CD4+ and CD8+ cells yielded 3.2 ug of extracted DNA, with a range of roughly 0.18 to 30 ug. A CD8+CD57+ expansion meant a frequency higher than the mean frequency seen in healthy subjects. Findings and caveats that apply to the study as a whole: Patients and healthy controls showed no significant difference in CD8+ Simpson's diversity (P=0.060). Roughly 30 CD8+ CDR3 sequences were shared between patients and controls but appeared highly expressed in patients and within their immunodominant clones.

The patients picked for sequencing were ones in whom flow cytometry had shown an expansion of CD8+CD57+ cells. All patients had severe acquired aplastic anemia diagnosed by International Study of Aplastic Anemia and Agranulocytosis and Camitta criteria. At the time blood was sampled, none of the patients had received any therapy. In this study, sorted CD4+ and CD8+ T cells from the blood of healthy subjects and of severe aplastic anemia patients had their TCR repertoires deep-sequenced. Patients were enrolled under clinicaltrials.gov protocols 00001620, 01623167, 00001397, 00071045, 00081523 and 00961064 in the USA. Ficoll-Paque density gradient centrifugation was used to isolate peripheral blood mononuclear cells. CD4+ and CD8+ T cells were sorted by FACS or magnetic beads before DNA extraction. This clonotype was picked up many times. It has no known antigen specificity. Nothing much larger sits one base from this clone, and base qualities are not available.

CDR1 LGHNA and CDR2 YNFKEQ were looked up in the germline V gene. V was cut back by 5 bases and J by 3 bases, leaving a gap of 20 bases between them. The CDR3 has 16 amino acids, counting the end cysteine and phenylalanine. This entry keeps only the CDR3 DNA: 48 bases, framed from base 1. Genomic DNA was used as template for profiling of TCR beta VDJ combinations and CDR3 sequences. TCR repertoire sequencing was run on an Illumina HiSeq 2000. The authors' analysis ran thus. Repertoire assessment relied on Simpson's diversity index, CDR3 size and DJ length profiles, and TRBV/TRBJ rearrangement plots. The most abundant DNA sequence in the deep sequencing data was taken as the immunodominant clone. CDR3 amino acid sequences were checked for sharing across subjects and were also compared against the VDJdb database and published repertoires. Using fastp trimming at Q25 and MiXCR clonotype assembly, TCRdb reanalyzed the public sequencing data and kept in-frame beta chains. For every CDR3 protein sequence, its rows merge into one entry that carries the most common genes and DNA. The V and J calls, along with clone size, are taken from TCRdb and not from the paper's own processing. The sample profile shows 150,000 or so distinct CDR3 sequences; roughly 49% of them were found once. The leading ten clones occupy about an eighth of the sample.

Specimen: sorted CD4+, CD8+, or CD8+CD57+ T cells (not recorded which) from PBMCs. The V and J genes are TRBV4-2 and TRBJ2-7; a weak D assignment points to TRBD2 (6 bases agree). The receptor was isolated from a human donor with aplastic anemia. The CDR3 amino acid sequence is: CASSVNLGGGSYEQYF. The base sequence is TGTGCCAGCAGCGTAAATTTGGGGGGTGGTAGCTACGAGCAGTACTTC.